These 22 T cell receptor beta chains were all obtained from the same sample, sequenced in a study of CD8 T cells in ankylosing spondylitis. Findings of the study overall: Ankylosing spondylitis blood appeared to carry a characteristic TCR beta motif of eight or nine highly homologous variants.

These receptors have no known antigen. TCRdb re-derived calls from the 5' RACE reads in MiXCR, one entry per CDR3 protein. This table has some 700,000 distinct CDR3 sequences, around 20% appearing once. Sequences were obtained from blood, either unsorted or a sorted T cell fraction (not recorded which). Receptor source: a male donor with ankylosing spondylitis.

This clonotype was found a few times. This sequence joins TRBV7-3 and TRBJ2-3; 8 bases are a match to TRBD2. Looked up from germline, CDR1 is SGHTA and CDR2 is FQGTGA. There are 16 residues in the CDR3. V gave up 1 base and J gave up 1 base; unmatched junction bases: 4. CDR3 region: CASSLMSGGGTDTQYF. The CDR3 DNA sequence: TGTGCCAGCAGCTTAATGTCGGGGGGGGGCACAGATACGCAGTATTTT. The full variable domain, in which reference TRBV7-3 and TRBJ2-3 provide the parts outside the CDR3, is GAGVSQTPSNKVTEKGKYVELRCDPISGHTALYWYRQSLGQGPEFLIYFQGTGAADDSGLPNDRFFAVRPEGSVSTLKIQRTERGDSAVYLCASSLMSGGGTDTQYFGPGTRLTVL.

This clonotype was seen a handful of times. The rearrangement uses TRBV29-1 and TRBJ2-2; D might be TRBD2 (5 bases). The V gene lost 5 bases and the J gene lost 2 bases, with 9 bases spanning the gap. The CDR3 is 13 amino acids. Looked up from germline, CDR1 is SQVTM and CDR2 is ANQGSEA. CDR3 region: CSVTRVNTGELFF. In nucleotides, the CDR3 is TGCAGCGTTACGAGGGTAAACACCGGGGAGCTGTTTTTT.

The genes are TRBV28 and TRBJ2-2; D is undetermined. The CDR3 has 16 residues. Germline CDR1 MDHEN, CDR2 SYDVKM. V lost 3 bases to trimming and J lost 4 bases, with 15 bases between them. The CDR3 nucleotides are TGTGCCAGCAGTTTGGCGCGGCAGGCACGCACCGGGGAGCTGTTTTTT. It is translated as CASSLARQARTGELFF.

This clonotype was seen a few times. The chain uses TRBV6-2 or TRBV6-3 and TRBJ2-2, with D possibly TRBD2 on 5 matching bases. Germline CDR1 and CDR2: MNHEY and SVGEGT. The CDR3 sequence is 13 residues long. Deletions cut 1 base from V and 6 bases from J, with 6 bases between. In nucleotides, the CDR3 is TGTGCCAGCAGTTACTACGGGGCCGGGGAGCTGTTTTTT. It codes for CASSYYGAGELFF.

J is TRBJ2-1 and V is TRBV25-1; no clear D. Trimming removed 6 bases from V and 9 bases from J, with 9 bases in between. CDR1 MGHDK and CDR2 SYGVNS come from the germline V gene. The CDR3 is 11 residues long. The CDR3: CASRLQTEQFF. The CDR3 DNA is TGTGCCAGCAGATTACAAACTGAGCAGTTCTTC.

This sequence joins TRBV12-3 or TRBV12-4 and TRBJ2-7; 11 bases are shared with TRBD2. J was trimmed by 4 bases and V by 6 bases; bases with no gene match: 5. The CDR3 length is 14 residues. Written as DNA, the CDR3 is TGTGCCAGCAGCCCGACTAGCGGGGCTTACGAGCAGTACTTC. Protein: CASSPTSGAYEQYF.

A few counts support this clonotype. The rearrangement uses TRBV28 and TRBJ2-1; D might be TRBD2 (6 bases). V shed 6 bases and J shed 7 bases, with 19 bases lying between them. The germline V gene encodes CDR1 MDHEN and CDR2 SYDVKM. The CDR3 covers 15 residues. This CDR3 reads CASSPPVGGRNEQFF. The CDR3 nucleotides are TGTGCCAGCAGCCCCCCGGTGGGGGGTAGGAATGAGCAGTTCTTC.

This chain connects TRBV12-3 or TRBV12-4 to TRBJ1-5; 7 bases are a match to TRBD1. The CDR3 has 17 residues. V was pared by 1 base and J by 1 base, with 7 bases of the junction left unmatched. The CDR3 loop reads CASSLERQGVSNQPQHF. CDR3 in DNA: TGTGCCAGCAGTTTAGAGAGACAGGGAGTAAGCAATCAGCCCCAGCATTTT.

This clonotype was counted a few times. The chain recombines TRBV28 with TRBJ2-5; 12 nucleotides align to TRBD2. V shed 5 bases, J shed 4 bases, and the junction held 8 bases outside the gene matches. This CDR3 comprises 16 residues. CDR1 is MDHEN, CDR2 SYDVKM, per germline. CDR3 DNA sequence: TGTGCCAGCAGTCTAGCGGGAGGGCCAAAGGGAGAGACCCAGTACTTC. It codes for CASSLAGGPKGETQYF.

This clonotype turned up a few times. This sequence joins TRBV24-1 and TRBJ2-1; TRBD2 aligns across 8 bases. CDR3 length equals 16 residues. After removal of 3 bases from V and 4 bases from J, the junction contained 7 bases not matched to a gene. Germline V gene lookup returns CDR1 KGHDR and CDR2 SFDVKD. The CDR3 sequence: CATSDSQLAGYNEQFF. CDR3 coding DNA: TGTGCCACCAGTGATAGTCAGTTAGCGGGATACAATGAGCAGTTCTTC.

The chain recombines TRBV20-1 with TRBJ2-1; D might be TRBD2 (6 bases). The V gene lost 1 base and the J gene lost 7 bases, with 17 bases spanning the gap. The CDR3 has 15 amino acids. Germline V gives CDR1 DFQATT, CDR2 SNEGSKA (reference sequence). CDR3 DNA: TGCAGTGCTAGAGGGGACTGGTTAGGTTTGAATGAGCAGTTCTTC. Its protein product is CSARGDWLGLNEQFF.

J is TRBJ1-4 and V is TRBV6-2 or TRBV6-3; D uncertain. The V end was cut by 8 bases, the J end by 0 bases, with 13 bases between. This CDR3 region has 15 residues. Germline assignment: CDR1 MNHEY and CDR2 SVGEGT. CDR3 nucleotides: TGTGCCAGCTCTCCCGGGATCACAACTAATGAAAAACTGTTTTTT. It is translated as CASSPGITTNEKLFF.

Regarding this clonotype: A far larger clone is a single base away, which makes a read error likely. V and J are TRBV7-8 and TRBJ2-6; D may be TRBD1 (5 bases). Germline CDR1 and CDR2: SGHVS and FQNEAQ. The CDR3 has 15 residues. This CDR3 reads CASSLGSSGANALTF. CDR3 bases: TGTGCCAGCAGCTTAGGAAGCTCTGGGGCCAACGCCCTGACTTTC.

This clonotype was counted between two and nine times. The rearrangement uses TRBV27 and TRBJ2-5; 9 bases are shared with TRBD2. The junction had 5 bases not matched to a gene; V was cut back by 0 bases and J by 9 bases. From germline, CDR1 is MNHEY and CDR2 SMNVEV (reference sequence). This CDR3 has 14 amino acids. CDR3 residues: CASSLSSGSFSQYF. The CDR3 DNA sequence: TGTGCCAGCAGTTTATCTAGCGGGAGTTTTTCCCAGTACTTC.

This chain uses TRBV12-3 or TRBV12-4 with TRBJ2-4; TRBD2 is a possible D gene (6 bases). Trimming shortened V by 5 bases and J by 15 bases, and 20 bases separated the two germline ends. There are 13 residues in the CDR3. CDR3 DNA: TGTGCCAGCAGTCTCTCCCGGGACTCCTACCCGTACTTC. This translates into CASSLSRDSYPYF.

This clonotype was counted only a few times. The chain couples TRBV20-1 to TRBJ2-1; 12 bases align to TRBD2. Germline lookup yields CDR1 DFQATT and CDR2 SNEGSKA (reference sequence). The ends lost 3 bases at V and 2 bases at J; junction bases unmatched: 11. The CDR3 has 18 amino acids. For the CDR3, the DNA is TGCAGTGCTAGCTTACTAGCGGGAGGCCCTGACCCCTACAATGAGCAGTTCTTC. This encodes CSASLLAGGPDPYNEQFF.

This clonotype was detected only a few times. The genes are TRBV20-1 and TRBJ2-1, with a tentative D call TRBD2 (5 bases). Germline V gene sequence: CDR1 DFQATT, CDR2 SNEGSKA (reference sequence). V was cut by 3 bases and J by 9 bases, with 21 bases left in between. The CDR3 runs to 15 residues. CDR3 sequence: CSASPAPGGSTEQFF. CDR3 nucleotides: TGCAGTGCTAGCCCCGCTCCAGGAGGTAGCACTGAGCAGTTCTTC.

This clonotype was seen a few times. This sequence joins TRBV5-1 and TRBJ2-1; 8 positions match TRBD1. Germline CDR1 SGHRS, CDR2 YFSETQ. The CDR3 extends over 15 amino acids. V shed 0 bases and J 7 bases; nucleotides not matched to a gene: 6. As DNA, the CDR3 is TGCGCCAGCAGCTTGGTGGTGACAGGGGTTAATGAGCAGTTCTTC. This codes for CASSLVVTGVNEQFF.

The CDR3 loop reads CSARRRGQGETQYF. DNA for the CDR3: TGCAGTGCTAGGAGGAGGGGGCAGGGGGAGACCCAGTACTTC. V gene TRBV20-1 combines with J gene TRBJ2-5, with a possible D match to TRBD1 (7 bases). Trimming left V 3 bases short and J 5 bases short, with 16 bases between. Germline V CDR1 and CDR2: DFQATT, SNEGSKA (reference sequence). The CDR3 runs to 14 residues.

This clonotype was counted at least ten times. The CDR3 DNA reads TGTGCCAGCAGCGACGGGGGGGACGAGCAGTACTTC. Amino acid sequence: CASSDGGDEQYF. V gene TRBV9 combines with J gene TRBJ2-7; 8 bases map to TRBD2. There are 12 residues in the CDR3. The germline V gene encodes CDR1 SGDLS and CDR2 YYNGEE. J lost 5 bases, V lost 3 bases, and 1 base had no gene match.

This clonotype has more than one count but fewer than ten. The V gene is TRBV18, the J gene TRBJ2-1, with a weak D call TRBD2 (6 bases). V lost 3 bases and J 7 bases, leaving 19 bases between the germline ends. Per germline, CDR1 KGHSH and CDR2 LQKENI. CDR3 length equals 16 residues. The chain's CDR3 is CASSPSRHLATNEQFF. The CDR3 nucleotides read TGTGCCAGCTCACCCAGCCGCCACCTAGCGACTAATGAGCAGTTCTTC.

This clonotype was counted only a few times. This rearrangement joins TRBV9 to TRBJ2-2; tentative D call: TRBD2 (6 bases). V gave up 6 bases and J gave up 3 bases, with 9 bases separating them. Germline assignment: CDR1 SGDLS and CDR2 YYNGEE. The CDR3 length is 13 residues. DNA for the CDR3: TGTGCCAGCAATGGGGGGTACACCGGGGAGCTGTTTTTT. Translation gives CASNGGYTGELFF.